What follows are 15 T cell receptor beta chains derived from one specimen sequenced in a study of blood T cell repertoires in COVID-19. TCRdb's table, derived via immunoSEQ multiplex PCR, lists solely in-frame clones and lacks some. This sample has approximately 130,000 clones, with 75% to 90% found just once. Sequenced sample: peripheral blood. Receptors originate from a woman aged 50 to 65 who had recovered from COVID-19.

V usage is TRBV27 and J usage is TRBJ1-3; a possible D gene is TRBD1 (5 bases). The V end was cut by 10 bases, the J end by 3 bases, with 16 bases between. CDR3 length: 14 residues. Germline V gene lookup returns CDR1 MNHEY and CDR2 SMNVEV (reference sequence). The CDR3: CATSPTAIGNTIYF. The CDR3 DNA is TGTGCCACCTCTCCGACAGCGATTGGAAACACCATATATTTT.

The J gene is TRBJ1-4, the V gene TRBV6-5, with unresolved D. This CDR3 region has 15 residues. Trimming removed 6 bases from V and 0 bases from J, with 11 bases in between. Germline-derived CDR1 and CDR2 are MNHEY and SVGAGI. In DNA form, the CDR3 reads TGTGCCAGCAGCTCCTCCCTTGCAACTAATGAAAAACTGTTTTTT. As protein: CASSSSLATNEKLFF.

This clone was detected once. The chain links TRBV13 to TRBJ2-7, with TRBD1 matching over 9 bases. The trim removed 3 bases at V and 3 bases at J, leaving 3 bases unmatched. Germline assignment: CDR1 PRHDT and CDR2 FYEKMQ (reference sequence). The CDR3 is 14 residues long. The CDR3 region has the DNA TGTGCCAGCAGCTTGGGACAGGGTGGCTACGAGCAGTACTTC. Translating gives CASSLGQGGYEQYF.

About this clone: Other nucleotide sequences from this sample produce the same CDR3. The chain recombines TRBV18 with TRBJ2-3, with D unclear. CDR3 length: 13 amino acids. Trimming took 3 bases from V and 6 from J, leaving 10 bases between them. Germline CDR1 and CDR2: KGHSH and LQKENI. Here the CDR3 reads CASSPPSSDTQYF. The CDR3 nucleotides read TGTGCCAGCTCACCTCCTTCCTCCGATACGCAGTATTTT.

V and J are TRBV6-2 or TRBV6-3 and TRBJ2-5; D possibly corresponds to TRBD2 (6 bases). Between the trimmed V and J ends, which lost 2 bases and 11 bases, there was a span of 15 bases. The CDR3 extends over 13 amino acids. Looked up from germline, CDR1 is MNHEY and CDR2 is SVGEGT. CDR3 in DNA: TGTGCCAGCAGTTACGCGGGGCCTGGAAAGCAGTACTTC. This sequence encodes CASSYAGPGKQYF.

This chain links TRBV3-1 (or the pseudogene TRBV3-2) with TRBJ2-2; TRBD1 agrees at 7 bases. V trimming: 6 bases; J trimming: 8 bases; junction bases outside the gene matches: 6. The CDR3 spans 13 residues. CDR1 LGHDT and CDR2 YNNKEL come from the germline V gene (reference sequence). CDR3 coding DNA: TGTGCCAGCAGATCAGGGGGAACAGGGGAGCTGTTTTTT. The encoded protein is CASRSGGTGELFF.

The rearrangement links TRBV5-3 to TRBJ1-3, with D hard to call. TRBV5-3 is noted as an ORF with a role that remains uncertain. This CDR3 spans 14 amino acids. Trimming left V 5 bases short and J 4 bases short, with 13 bases between. The CDR3 sequence: CARRCDKIGNTIYF. The CDR3 region has the DNA TGTGCCAGAAGATGCGACAAGATCGGAAACACCATATATTTT.

This rearrangement joins TRBV4-2 to TRBJ2-1; 12 bases map to TRBD2. The junction had 6 bases not matched to a gene; V was cut back by 0 bases and J by 9 bases. The CDR3 is made up of 16 amino acids. From germline, CDR1 is LGHNA and CDR2 YNFKEQ. The CDR3 DNA is TGTGCCAGCAGCCAAGATTTACTAGCGGGAGGAGCTGAGCAGTTCTTC. This encodes CASSQDLLAGGAEQFF.

The chain links TRBV21-1 to TRBJ2-1; the table's D call, TRBD2, was not checked against the DNA. TRBV21-1 is an annotated pseudogene. There are 19 residues in the CDR3. CDR3 coding DNA: TGTGCCAGCAGGGATCTACTAGCGGGAATGAGGGGCAGTGACAATGAGCAGTTCTTC. Translated, it gives CASRDLLAGMRGSDNEQFF.

The rearrangement uses TRBV2 and TRBJ1-2, with D possibly matching TRBD1 (5 bases). The CDR3 contains 12 residues. CDR1 is SNHLY, CDR2 FYNNEI, per germline. V was cut by 8 bases and J by 5 bases, with 12 bases left in between. The CDR3 region is CASGAGAYGYTF. Here the CDR3 DNA reads TGTGCCAGCGGGGCAGGTGCTTATGGCTACACCTTC.

In this sample, this clone turned up a few times. J is TRBJ1-5 and V is TRBV4-1, with 7 bases that match TRBD1. This CDR3 is built from 17 residues. The junction had 7 bases not matched to a gene; V was cut back by 1 base and J by 1 base. Looked up from germline, CDR1 is MGHRA and CDR2 is YSYEKL. The chain's CDR3 is CASSQVAGGISNQPQHF. The CDR3 DNA is TGCGCCAGCAGCCAAGTTGCAGGGGGGATAAGCAATCAGCCCCAGCATTTT.

J is TRBJ2-7 and V is TRBV3-1 (or the pseudogene TRBV3-2), with TRBD1 as a possible D gene (5 bases). The V and J ends lost 4 bases and 0 bases respectively, with 7 bases between them. This CDR3 comprises 13 residues. The germline CDR1 and CDR2 sequences are LGHDT and YNNKEL (reference sequence). DNA of the CDR3: TGTGCCAGCAGCCGACAGAGCTCCTACGAGCAGTACTTC. Translated, it gives CASSRQSSYEQYF.

The J gene is TRBJ2-2, the V gene TRBV5-1; D may be TRBD1 (6 bases). Trimming pared 1 base from V and 6 bases from J, leaving 10 bases between. Germline-derived CDR1 and CDR2 are SGHRS and YFSETQ. The CDR3 is made up of 14 amino acids. The CDR3 DNA follows: TGCGCCAGCAGCTTGTTACCAGGGGCCGGGGAGCTGTTTTTT. This sequence encodes CASSLLPGAGELFF.

The rearrangement links TRBV24-1 to TRBJ2-2, with D unresolved. This CDR3 comprises 12 residues. CDR1 KGHDR and CDR2 SFDVKD come from the germline V gene. Deletions cut 9 bases from V and 4 bases from J, with 8 bases between. The CDR3 region is CATRGSTGELFF. DNA of the CDR3: TGTGCCACCCGAGGTTCCACCGGGGAGCTGTTTTTT.

This clone was counted once. The chain carries TRBV6-6 and TRBJ1-5, with 7 positions matching TRBD1. The germline CDR1 and CDR2 sequences are MNHNY and SVGAGI (reference sequence). The V and J ends lost 5 bases and 5 bases, in that order; junction bases with no gene match: 6. The CDR3 contains 14 residues. CDR3: CASSATGWYQPQHF. CDR3 DNA sequence: TGTGCCAGCAGTGCGACAGGGTGGTATCAGCCCCAGCATTTT.